The entry that follows covers one T cell receptor beta chain sequence. No antigen is known for it. A read error may account for a junction end that differs from germline. The data were obtained in a study of response to subunit inactivated influenza vaccine. Study-wide findings and caveats: It was suggested by the authors that few new T cells are recruited by each seasonal influenza vaccination.

CDR1 is SGHVS and CDR2 is FNYEAQ in the germline V gene. This CDR3 comprises 14 residues. TCRdb reanalysed the RT-PCR reads using MiXCR and keeps one entry per CDR3 protein. The repertoire holds about 780,000 distinct CDR3 sequences, with approximately 18% as singletons. The source material was PBMCs from blood, sampled around 5 days after vaccination. The chain recombines TRBV7-6 with TRBJ2-5; D is unclear. This sequence originates from a man aged 50 to 59 who received an inactivated influenza vaccine. The CDR3 nucleotides read TGTGCCAGCGGCTTTAAACCGGTGGGAGAGACCCAGTACTTC. This sequence encodes CASGFKPVGETQYF.